Listed below are T cell receptor beta chains from one sample, sequenced in a study of blood T cells in healthy people across ages. Each CDR3 protein gets one entry after TCRdb re-called the 5' RACE reads with MiXCR. This table holds 800,000 to 950,000 distinct CDR3 sequences, around 34% found once. The specimen was blood. The source of these receptors is a man between 18 and 35 years old in good health. Each CDR3 is given with its conserved first and last residue. The D gene is left open where the match is weak. Only some rows state a clone size, as once, few, many or a class for expanded clones.

>TRBV4-1|-|-|TRBJ2-7
TGCGCCAGCAGCCAAGAATACGGGGGACACGAGCAGTACTTC
CASSQEYGGHEQYF
>TRBV7-9|many|-|TRBJ2-1
TGTGCCATTGACAGAGCCTACAATGAGCAGTTCTTC
CAIDRAYNEQFF
>TRBV12-3/TRBV12-4|-|-|TRBJ1-5
TGTGCCAGCAGCCTTAAGATTAGCAATCAGCCCCAGCATTTT
CASSLKISNQPQHF
>TRBV5-1|-|-|TRBJ2-1
TGCGCCAGCAGCTTGGTGGGAGATCCTGCGGGTGAAACCAATGAGCAGTTCTTC
CASSLVGDPAGETNEQFF
>TRBV12-3/TRBV12-4|few|-|TRBJ1-1
TGTGCCAGCAGTTTAGGTCGGGTATTTAACACTGAAGCTTTCTTT
CASSLGRVFNTEAFF
>TRBV5-6|-|TRBD1|TRBJ1-1
TGTGCCAGCAGTTTCCGGGACAGGATGGTAGCTTTCTTT
CASSFRDRMVAFF
>TRBV4-2|-|-|TRBJ1-2
TGTGCCAGCAGCCCCACAGGTGGGGTTAATAACTACGGCTACACCTTC
CASSPTGGVNNYGYTF
>TRBV6-6|few|-|TRBJ2-3
TGTGCCAGCACACAGAACGGACGGAACACAGATACGCAGTATTTT
CASTQNGRNTDTQYF
>TRBV29-1|once|-|TRBJ1-2
TGCAGCGTTTCCCAGGGGCGCTATGGCTACACCTTC
CSVSQGRYGYTF
>TRBV12-3/TRBV12-4|few|-|TRBJ1-1
TGTGCCAGCAGTTTCACGACACCCGAAGCTTTCTTT
CASSFTTPEAFF
>TRBV5-1|many|-|TRBJ2-1
TGCGCCAGCGGCCGGGACTCCCCCTACAATGAGCAGTTCTTC
CASGRDSPYNEQFF
>TRBV4-3|-|TRBD2|TRBJ2-1
TGCGCCAGCAGCCGAGATAGCGGGAGGGCCCGGAATGAGCAGTTCTTC
CASSRDSGRARNEQFF
>TRBV20-1|many|-|TRBJ2-3
TGCAGTGCTAGAAACCAACTTGAAGATACGCAGTATTTT
CSARNQLEDTQYF
>TRBV27|-|-|TRBJ2-5
TGTGCCAGCAGTCCCCTCGTGGGCTCGTACCAAGAGACCCAGTACTTC
CASSPLVGSYQETQYF
>TRBV2|many|TRBD1|TRBJ1-2
TGTGCCAGCAGGGACCAGACTGGGACAGCTGGCTACACCTTC
CASRDQTGTAGYTF
>TRBV28|few|-|TRBJ1-5
TGTGCCAGCAGATCCGGGCCCCCGGGCCAGCCCCAGCATTTT
CASRSGPPGQPQHF
>TRBV5-1|many|-|TRBJ2-3
TGCGCCAGCAGCCTGCGATCCGGGGGAGGCACAGATACGCAGTATTTT
CASSLRSGGGTDTQYF
>TRBV14|-|-|TRBJ2-3
TGTGCCAGCAGCCAAAACTGGGCGGATACGCAGTATTTT
CASSQNWADTQYF
>TRBV27|-|-|TRBJ1-6
TGTGCCAGCACTACAGAATTAGGGTGGGGGAATTCACCCCTCCACTTT
CASTTELGWGNSPLHF
>TRBV12-3/TRBV12-4|-|TRBD1|TRBJ2-1
TGTGCCAGCAGTTTAGAGGCCCGGGACAGCTCCTACAATGAGCAGTTCTTC
CASSLEARDSSYNEQFF
>TRBV20-1|few|-|TRBJ2-1
TGCAGTGCTAGAGAGGGGGCTCTAGGGCTACATCAGTTCTTC
CSAREGALGLHQFF
>TRBV27|few|-|TRBJ2-3
TGTGCCAGCAGTTTGCAGGGCCGCACAGATACGCAGTATTTT
CASSLQGRTDTQYF
>TRBV7-2|many|-|TRBJ2-1
TGTGCCAGCAGCTATGACACCTACAATGAGCAGTTCTTC
CASSYDTYNEQFF
>TRBV5-1|-|-|TRBJ1-1
TGCGCCAGCAGCTTAACCCCCTCAGGGCCGGTCACTGAAGCTTTCTTT
CASSLTPSGPVTEAFF
>TRBV6-1|few|-|TRBJ1-1
TGTGCCAGCAGTGCAACCTTGCTCAACACTGAAGCTTTCTTT
CASSATLLNTEAFF
>TRBV2|-|-|TRBJ2-1
TGTGCCAGCAGGCCAACTAGGAACAATGAGCAGTTCTTC
CASRPTRNNEQFF
>TRBV5-1|-|-|TRBJ2-5
TGCGCCAGCAGCTTGTCTGTCGACAGTACAGAAGAGACCCAGTACTTC
CASSLSVDSTEETQYF
>TRBV20-1|-|TRBD2|TRBJ2-7
TGCAGTGCTAGATCCCCCCCCCCTCTAGCGGGGGACTGTGGCTCCTATTACGAGCAGTACTTC
CSARSPPPLAGDCGSYYEQYF
>TRBV7-9|-|-|TRBJ2-5
TGTGCCAGCAGCTTAGCTCAAACCCAAGAGACCCAGTACTTC
CASSLAQTQETQYF
>TRBV10-3|many|-|TRBJ1-2
TGTGCCATCAGTGAAAAGGGCGGCTATGGCTACACCTTC
CAISEKGGYGYTF
>TRBV21-1|-|-|TRBJ2-1
TGTGCCAGTACGCTTCTACCGGGACAGACTAGCTCCTACAATGAGCAGTTCTTC
CASTLLPGQTSSYNEQFF
>TRBV4-1|many|TRBD2|TRBJ2-1
TGCGCCAGCAGCCAAGATCGAACTAGCGGAATTCCGAGCTCCTACAATGAGCAGTTCTTC
CASSQDRTSGIPSSYNEQFF
>TRBV20-1|-|-|TRBJ2-3
TGCAGTGCTATAACAGGGGAGGGCACAGATACGCAGTATTTT
CSAITGEGTDTQYF